The clone carrying this T cell receptor beta chain was picked up a small number of times. The data stem from a study of response to subunit inactivated influenza vaccine. TCRdb reanalysed the RT-PCR reads using MiXCR and keeps one entry per CDR3 protein. Of about 570,000 distinct CDR3 sequences in the sample, about 11% were seen once. Trimming removed 4 bases at V and 8 bases at J, with 16 bases between. The CDR3 consists of 14 residues. CDR1 and CDR2 from the germline V gene are SGHTS and YDEGEE. These same records also appear under a second study, on T cells expressing NK-cell markers. Per that study: The authors made TCR beta cDNA libraries by 5'RACE template switching. This switching added a universal primer site and UMIs.

The sequence derives from a man between 50 and 59 years old who received an inactivated influenza vaccine. The chain employs TRBV5-8 and TRBJ2-1; D is perhaps TRBD2 (5 bases). The sample in question was PBMCs from blood, obtained on the day of vaccination. The CDR3 here is CASSLIPSGDEQFF. CDR3 nucleotide sequence: TGTGCCAGCAGCCTGATTCCGTCCGGGGATGAGCAGTTCTTC. The full variable domain, completed using reference TRBV5-8 and TRBJ2-1, is EAGVTQSPTHLIKTRGQQATLRCSPISGHTSVYWYQQALGLGLQFLLWYDEGEERNRGNFPPRFSGRQFPNYSSELNVNALELEDSALYLCASSLIPSGDEQFFGPGTRLTVL.